This TCR beta chain is from a study of blood T cell repertoires in COVID-19. For the study at large: Spain, Italy and the United States supplied samples that represented acute and convalescent COVID-19.

Germline assignment: CDR1 GTSNPN and CDR2 SVGIG (reference sequence). V was clipped by 5 bases and J by 1 base; unmatched bases: 8. The length of the CDR3 is 15 residues. Profiled with immunoSEQ multiplex PCR; TCRdb holds only in-frame clones, not every one. This table has approximately 200,000 clones, 87% appearing once. This study enrolled people aged about 18 to 100 from about two dozen US geographic areas. Researchers sorted participants into cohorts using their self-reported clinical history. Input material: PBMCs or T cells enriched from blood (not recorded which). The chain carries TRBV30 and TRBJ2-5; 9 positions match TRBD1. The sequence derives from a man younger than 40 who had recovered from COVID-19. In DNA, the CDR3 is TGTGCCTGGGGGACAGGGACAGGGCTCCAAGAGACCCAGTACTTC. Translating gives CAWGTGTGLQETQYF.